This paragraph reports one T cell receptor (beta chain). In the authors' workflow: Reference gene primer amplification yielded estimated nucleated cell counts. TCRdb keeps only in-frame clones here, not all; method: immunoSEQ multiplex PCR. V and J calls and clone size follow that table, whereas D and trimming were derived from the DNA. The table lists some 400,000 clones, around 87% of them singletons. The data originate from a study of blood T cell repertoires in COVID-19. This CDR3 comprises 15 residues. Germline assignment: CDR1 MNHEY and CDR2 SMNVEV (reference sequence). The V and J ends lost 2 bases and 5 bases respectively, with 10 bases between them.

The specimen sequenced was peripheral blood. The chain links TRBV27 to TRBJ1-6; D perhaps matches TRBD1 (5 bases). The sequence was obtained from a woman in her sixties with COVID-19, enrolled during active disease. CDR3 amino acids: CASSLRGADNSPLHF. In nucleotides, the CDR3 is TGTGCCAGCAGTTTAAGGGGCGCGGATAATTCACCCCTCCACTTT.